Each of the 14 T cell receptor beta chains below was sequenced from the same sample in a study of control samples from healthy donors and cancer patients. The assay was immunoSEQ multiplex PCR, and TCRdb's table has in-frame clones only and misses some. The sample records fewer than 30,000 clones, 85% being singletons. Sequencing was done on a sample of PBMCs. Receptor source: a woman aged 60-75 years with head and neck cancer.

This clone has a handful of counts. V usage is TRBV4-2 and J usage is TRBJ2-2; TRBD1 is a possible D gene (6 bases). Per germline, CDR1 LGHNA and CDR2 YNFKEQ. Trimming stripped 4 bases from V and 1 base from J, with 16 bases between. The length of the CDR3 is 17 residues. CDR3 nucleotide sequence: TGTGCCAGCAGCCCGCCGGAGGACAGCAGGAACACCGGGGAGCTGTTTTTT. Translating gives CASSPPEDSRNTGELFF.

The chain has TRBV30 and TRBJ2-1, with TRBD1 matching over 9 bases. This CDR3 has 12 amino acids. The germline CDR1 and CDR2 sequences are GTSNPN and SVGIG (reference sequence). Trimming at V came to 2 bases and at J to 9 bases, leaving 2 bases not matched to a gene. The CDR3 here is CAWSRQGGEQFF. The CDR3 nucleotides read TGTGCCTGGAGTCGACAGGGGGGTGAGCAGTTCTTC.

The chain is built from TRBV11-2 and TRBJ1-1, with TRBD1 as a possible D gene (5 bases). The V end was cut by 0 bases, the J end by 3 bases, with 8 bases between. This CDR3 is 14 amino acids long. Germline V gene data show CDR1 as SGHAT and CDR2 as FQNNGV. The DNA for the CDR3 is TGTGCCAGCAGCTTAGACAGGGTGGACACTGAAGCTTTCTTT. This sequence encodes CASSLDRVDTEAFF.

In DNA form, the CDR3 reads TGTGCCAGCTCACCGGACCTCCTTGACAGGGTCTCCTACGAGCAGTACTTC. It encodes CASSPDLLDRVSYEQYF. The rearrangement uses TRBV18 and TRBJ2-7; TRBD1 aligns across 7 bases. This CDR3 comprises 17 residues. The V and J ends lost 3 bases and 0 bases, in that order; junction bases with no gene match: 11. Germline CDR1 and CDR2: KGHSH and LQKENI.

The chain links TRBV12-3 or TRBV12-4 to TRBJ1-3; D is unclear. V lost 6 bases and J 4 bases, leaving 4 bases between the germline ends. The CDR3 sequence is 11 residues long. CDR3 in DNA: TGTGCCAGCAGCCCGGGAAACACCATATATTTT. Protein product: CASSPGNTIYF.

The chain uses TRBV11-3 and TRBJ2-7; 10 bases line up with TRBD1. This CDR3 is built from 15 residues. CDR1 is SGHNT, CDR2 YENEEA, per germline. With 1 base clipped from V and 7 bases from J, the junction kept 7 bases outside the gene matches. The CDR3 nucleotides are TGTGCCAGCAGCTTAGGACAGGGGGCACGAGGGGAGCAGTACTTC. Translating it yields CASSLGQGARGEQYF.

The chain has TRBV6-5 and TRBJ2-7; 7 bases are a match to TRBD2. Germline-derived CDR1 and CDR2 are MNHEY and SVGAGI. The CDR3 loop spans 16 amino acids. J gave up 2 bases and V 0 bases, and 7 bases lay outside the gene matches. Here the CDR3 reads CASSYSGGGDTYEQYF. For the CDR3, the DNA is TGTGCCAGCAGTTACTCGGGGGGAGGGGATACCTACGAGCAGTACTTC.

The chain carries TRBV11-2 and TRBJ2-5; D is possibly TRBD1 or TRBD2 (6 bases each). Germline lookup yields CDR1 SGHAT and CDR2 FQNNGV. The CDR3 length is 15 residues. Trimming stripped 3 bases from V and 5 bases from J, with 16 bases between. This CDR3 is CASSLSEGGHETQYF. The CDR3 nucleotides read TGTGCCAGCAGCTTGAGCGAGGGGGGCCATGAGACCCAGTACTTC.

The chain uses TRBV7-8 and TRBJ2-7, with 11 bases that match TRBD2. The germline V gene has CDR1 SGHVS and CDR2 FQNEAQ. This CDR3 is 16 amino acids long. The trim removed 5 bases at V and 0 bases at J, leaving 6 bases unmatched. This CDR3 reads CASSRLAGLASYEQYF. The CDR3 nucleotides are TGTGCCAGCAGCCGACTAGCGGGGCTAGCCTCCTACGAGCAGTACTTC.

The CDR3 region has the DNA TGTGCCAGCAGCCAAGATTGGCGCGGGAGCTCTGGAAACACCATATATTTT. Translation: CASSQDWRGSSGNTIYF. The V call is TRBV4-2, the J call TRBJ1-3, with no clear D. The V end lost 0 bases, the J end lost 0 bases, and 12 bases lay between the germline ends. CDR3 size: 17 residues. In germline, CDR1 is LGHNA, CDR2 YNFKEQ.

The rearrangement uses TRBV3-1 (or the pseudogene TRBV3-2) and TRBJ2-5; 12 bases line up with TRBD2. Germline V gene data show CDR1 as LGHDT and CDR2 as YNNKEL (reference sequence). V was pared by 4 bases and J by 1 base, with 10 bases of the junction left unmatched. The CDR3 contains 18 residues. CDR3 DNA: TGTGCCAGCAGCCTTGCTCAGGGACTAGCGGGCCTCCAAGAGACCCAGTACTTC. The encoded protein is CASSLAQGLAGLQETQYF.

V and J are TRBV5-1 and TRBJ2-3, with D uncertain. Per germline, CDR1 SGHRS and CDR2 YFSETQ. Trimming removed 2 bases at V and 4 bases at J, with 8 bases between. The CDR3 has 13 residues. The CDR3 region is CASSFRLADTQYF. DNA of the CDR3: TGCGCCAGCAGCTTTCGACTTGCAGATACGCAGTATTTT.

The chain has TRBV7-2 and TRBJ2-5; tentative D call: TRBD1 (6 bases). The ends were cut back, 11 bases at V and 1 base at J, with 17 bases in the middle. The CDR3 length is 14 residues. The V gene's germline CDR1 is SGHTA and CDR2 FQGNSA. The CDR3 spells CASSRTAIQETQYF. As DNA, the CDR3 is TGTGCCTCGAGTCGGACAGCTATCCAAGAGACCCAGTACTTC. The whole variable domain, remainder taken from reference TRBV7-2 and TRBJ2-5, is GAGVSQSPSNKVTEKGKDVELRCDPISGHTALYWYRQSLGQGLEFLIYFQGNSAPDKSGLPSDRFSAERTGGSVSTLTIQRTQQEDSAVYLCASSRTAIQETQYFGPGTRLLVL.

The genes are TRBV18 and TRBJ2-5; D call uncertain. V dropped 5 bases and J dropped 3 bases, with 4 bases sitting between them. This CDR3 has 11 residues. The germline V gene has CDR1 KGHSH and CDR2 LQKENI. This CDR3 reads CASSAKETQYF. DNA for the CDR3: TGTGCCAGCTCAGCGAAAGAGACCCAGTACTTC.